Sequencing of this TCR beta chain was carried out in a study of T cells in Graves' hyperthyroidism and ophthalmopathy. Study conclusions and caveats: Onset of ophthalmopathy came a median approximately 6 months after the model predicted it.

The CDR3 spans 13 residues. V was trimmed by 4 bases and J by 6 bases, leaving 12 bases between them. Germline CDR1 is LGHDT and CDR2 is YNNKEL (reference sequence). Based on clinical symptoms, serum thyroxine and TRAb, thyroid ultrasound and orbital computed tomography, diagnoses were reached. PBMCs stemmed from 10 ml fresh peripheral blood. Amplified regions were TCR beta CDR3 sequences from RNA transcripts. First-round RT-PCR targeting the TCR CDR3 was performed with the HTBI primer set. TCRdb recomputed calls from the multiplex PCR reads with MiXCR, one row per CDR3 protein. The top ten hold 34% of the sample, which has over 250,000 distinct CDR3 sequences, approximately 13% seen once. This clonotype appeared many times. Its target is not known.

This TCR was sampled from a woman in her forties with Graves' ophthalmopathy. Sequencing was done on a sample of blood. This chain connects TRBV3-1 to TRBJ2-5; D gene ambiguous. The CDR3 sequence is CASSPTRVQTQYF. The CDR3 coding sequence is TGTGCCAGCAGCCCCACACGGGTGCAGACCCAGTACTTC.